This T cell receptor (beta chain) comes out of a study of T cells in Graves' hyperthyroidism and ophthalmopathy. Study-wide background: Peripheral blood sampling occurred at initial diagnosis, before any treatment.

With regard to this clonotype: Its antigen is unknown.

Study outcomes and limitations: Among thyroid clonotypes expanded above 0.001, most also appeared in blood.

CDR1 ENHRY and CDR2 SYGVKD come from the germline V gene. This CDR3 is built from 13 residues. J gave up 6 bases and V 4 bases, and 3 bases lay outside the gene matches. Thyroid ultrasound and orbital computed tomography, with clinical symptoms and serum thyroxine and TRAb, informed diagnoses. Regions amplified from RNA transcripts were the TCR beta CDR3 regions. A set of HTBI primers served as the primers for a first-round RT-PCR of the TCR CDR3. TCRdb called the multiplex PCR reads again in MiXCR, with one record for every CDR3 protein. The table has 400,000 or so distinct CDR3 sequences, more than 12% seen once.

The sequenced sample consisted of blood. The V and J genes are TRBV10-3 and TRBJ1-2, with 9 bases that match TRBD1. This sequence was found in a woman aged 25 to 39 with Graves' ophthalmopathy. CDR3 sequence (DNA): TGTGCCATCAGTGGGGACAGGGACAATGGCTACACCTTC. Protein product: CAISGDRDNGYTF.